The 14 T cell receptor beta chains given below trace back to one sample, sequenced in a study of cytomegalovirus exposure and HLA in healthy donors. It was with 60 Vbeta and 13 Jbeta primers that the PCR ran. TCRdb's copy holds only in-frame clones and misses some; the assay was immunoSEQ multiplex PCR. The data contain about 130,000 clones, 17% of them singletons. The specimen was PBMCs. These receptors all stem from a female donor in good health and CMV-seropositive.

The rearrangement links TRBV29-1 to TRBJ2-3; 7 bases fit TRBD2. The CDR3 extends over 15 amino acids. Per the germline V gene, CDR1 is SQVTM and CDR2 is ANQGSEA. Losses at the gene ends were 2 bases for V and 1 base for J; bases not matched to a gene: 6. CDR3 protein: CSVETGRGGTDTQYF. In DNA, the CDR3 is TGCAGCGTTGAAACAGGCCGGGGGGGCACAGATACGCAGTATTTT.

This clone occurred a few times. The DNA of the CDR3 is TGTGCCTGGAGCCGACAGGGCTGGTACATTCAGTACTTC. Amino acids: CAWSRQGWYIQYF. V gene TRBV30 combines with J gene TRBJ2-4; 7 bases agree with TRBD1. J lost 8 bases, V lost 3 bases, and 7 bases had no gene match. This CDR3 is 13 amino acids long. Germline lookup yields CDR1 GTSNPN and CDR2 SVGIG (reference sequence).

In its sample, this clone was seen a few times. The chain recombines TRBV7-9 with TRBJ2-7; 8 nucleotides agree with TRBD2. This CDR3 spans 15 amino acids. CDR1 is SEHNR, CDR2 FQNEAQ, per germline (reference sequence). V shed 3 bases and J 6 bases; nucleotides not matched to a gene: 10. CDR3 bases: TGTGCCAGCAGCTTGGGTGGACTAGCAGCACCCGAGCAGTACTTC. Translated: CASSLGGLAAPEQYF.

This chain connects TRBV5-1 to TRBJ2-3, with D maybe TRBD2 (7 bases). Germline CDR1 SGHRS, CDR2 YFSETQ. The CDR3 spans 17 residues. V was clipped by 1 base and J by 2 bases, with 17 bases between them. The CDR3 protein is CASSLSLGAGATDTQYF. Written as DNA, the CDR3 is TGCGCCAGCAGCTTGAGCTTGGGGGCGGGAGCCACAGATACGCAGTATTTT. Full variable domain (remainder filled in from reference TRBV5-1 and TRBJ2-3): KAGVTQTPRYLIKTRGQQVTLSCSPISGHRSVSWYQQTPGQGLQFLFEYFSETQRNKGNFPGRFSGRQFSNSRSEMNVSTLELGDSALYLCASSLSLGAGATDTQYFGPGTRLTVL.

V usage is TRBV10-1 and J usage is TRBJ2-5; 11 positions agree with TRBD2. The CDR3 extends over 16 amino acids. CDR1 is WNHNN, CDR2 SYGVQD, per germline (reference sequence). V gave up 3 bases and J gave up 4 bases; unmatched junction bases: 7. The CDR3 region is CASSDGRLAGIETQYF. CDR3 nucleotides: TGCGCCAGCAGTGATGGGAGACTAGCGGGGATAGAGACCCAGTACTTC.

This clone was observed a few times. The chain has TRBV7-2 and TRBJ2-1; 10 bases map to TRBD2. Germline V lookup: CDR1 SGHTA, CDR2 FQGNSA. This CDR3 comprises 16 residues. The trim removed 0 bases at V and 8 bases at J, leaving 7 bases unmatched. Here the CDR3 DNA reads TGTGCCAGCAGCTTAGCCGCTTGGACTAGCGGCGATGAGCAGTTCTTC. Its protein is CASSLAAWTSGDEQFF.

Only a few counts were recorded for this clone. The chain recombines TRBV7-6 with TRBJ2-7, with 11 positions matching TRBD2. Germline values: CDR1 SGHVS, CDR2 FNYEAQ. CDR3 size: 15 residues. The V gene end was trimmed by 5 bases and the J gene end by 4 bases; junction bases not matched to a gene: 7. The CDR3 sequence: CASSATSGSVYEQYF. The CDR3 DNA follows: TGTGCCAGCAGCGCTACTAGCGGGAGTGTATACGAGCAGTACTTC.

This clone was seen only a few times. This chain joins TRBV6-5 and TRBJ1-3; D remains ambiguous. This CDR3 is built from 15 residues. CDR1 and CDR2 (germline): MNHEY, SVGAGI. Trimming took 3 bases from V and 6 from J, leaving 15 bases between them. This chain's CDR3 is CASSYSGWQKNTIYF. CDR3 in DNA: TGTGCCAGCAGTTATTCGGGTTGGCAGAAAAACACCATATATTTT.

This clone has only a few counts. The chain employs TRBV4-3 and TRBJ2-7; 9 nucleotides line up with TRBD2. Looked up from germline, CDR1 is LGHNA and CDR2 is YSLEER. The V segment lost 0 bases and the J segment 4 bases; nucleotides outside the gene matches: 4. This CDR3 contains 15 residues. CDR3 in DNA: TGCGCCAGCAGCCAAGATGGCGGGAGGGGGTACGAGCAGTACTTC. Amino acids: CASSQDGGRGYEQYF.

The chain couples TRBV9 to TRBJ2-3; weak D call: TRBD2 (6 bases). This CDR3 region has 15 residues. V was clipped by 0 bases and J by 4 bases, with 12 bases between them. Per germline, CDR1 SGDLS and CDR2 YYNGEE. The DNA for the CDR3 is TGTGCCAGCAGCGTAGGAACTCGGGAGCCAGATACGCAGTATTTT. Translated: CASSVGTREPDTQYF.

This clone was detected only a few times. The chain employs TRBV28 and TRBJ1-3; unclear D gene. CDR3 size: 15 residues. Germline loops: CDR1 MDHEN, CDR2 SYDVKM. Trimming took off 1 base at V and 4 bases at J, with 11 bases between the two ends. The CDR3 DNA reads TGTGCCAGCAGTTTATACGCTAGGAGCGGAAACACCATATATTTT. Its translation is CASSLYARSGNTIYF.

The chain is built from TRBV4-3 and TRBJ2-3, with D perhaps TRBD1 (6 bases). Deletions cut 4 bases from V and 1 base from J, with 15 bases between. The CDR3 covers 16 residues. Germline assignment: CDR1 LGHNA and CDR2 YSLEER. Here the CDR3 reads CASSRLGAGGTDTQYF. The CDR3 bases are TGCGCCAGCAGCCGCCTTGGCGCAGGGGGCACAGATACGCAGTATTTT.

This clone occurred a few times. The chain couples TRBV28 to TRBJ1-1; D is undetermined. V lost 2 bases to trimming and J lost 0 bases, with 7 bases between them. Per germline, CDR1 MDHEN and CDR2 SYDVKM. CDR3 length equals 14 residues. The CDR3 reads CASSLRGLNTEAFF. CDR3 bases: TGTGCCAGCAGTTTACGCGGGCTGAACACTGAAGCTTTCTTT.

Here the CDR3 DNA reads TGTGCCAGCAGCTTGGGAGCTCAGGGGACTATGAACACCGGGGAGCTGTTTTTT. Translating gives CASSLGAQGTMNTGELFF. The V gene is TRBV5-6, the J gene TRBJ2-2, with D perhaps TRBD2 (7 bases). V was shortened by 0 bases and J by 1 base, with 16 bases between the two germline ends. Germline lookup yields CDR1 SGHDT and CDR2 YYEEEE. This CDR3 spans 18 amino acids. The full variable domain, completed using reference TRBV5-6 and TRBJ2-2, is DAGVTQSPTHLIKTRGQQVTLRCSPKSGHDTVSWYQQALGQGPQFIFQYYEEEERQRGNFPDRFSGHQFPNYSSELNVNALLLGDSALYLCASSLGAQGTMNTGELFFGEGSRLTVL.